The T cell receptor (beta chain) under discussion was sequenced for a study of T cells after yellow fever vaccination. TCRdb fed the 5' RACE reads into MiXCR, producing one record per CDR3 protein. This sample carries about 50,000 distinct CDR3 sequences, 7% to 8.5% of them seen once, and the ten largest clones take 28%. V was shortened by 6 bases and J by 3 bases, with 15 bases between the two germline ends. The CDR3 length is 16 residues. The sequences come from CD8+ T cells sorted from PBMCs, collected approximately 15 days after the first yellow fever vaccination. This TCR was recovered from a man between 18 and 29 years old who received the YFV17D yellow fever vaccine. This chain links TRBV23-1 with TRBJ2-6; no definite D call. TRBV23-1 is an ORF; its function is uncertain. CDR3 region: CASSPPIRGGANVLTF. CDR3 DNA sequence: TGCGCCAGCAGCCCCCCGATTAGAGGTGGGGCCAACGTCCTGACTTTC.